Below, one T cell receptor beta chain is given with its context. Its antigen is unidentified. This specimen belongs to a study of cytomegalovirus exposure and HLA in healthy donors. Separation from the roughly 690-subject first cohort characterized the roughly 110-subject validation cohort, to which the donors belonged. Produced via immunoSEQ multiplex PCR; TCRdb's table is partial and in-frame only. The sample yields some 190,000 clones, about 82% seen once. Whole-study findings and limits: Reported performance of the classifier showed diagnosis of cytomegalovirus status with high specificity and sensitivity. TCR clusters originating in the first cohort tended to co-occur in the 120 validation repertoires, according to a later analysis.

The clonotype was recovered from a woman younger than 35 in good health and CMV-seronegative. The sample comprised PBMCs.

CDR3 amino acids: CASSLQGPLKTDTQYF. The CDR3 coding sequence is TGCGCCAGCAGCTTGCAGGGTCCGCTAAAAACAGATACGCAGTATTTT. The V and J genes are TRBV5-1 and TRBJ2-3, with D possibly matching TRBD1 (5 bases). This CDR3 has 16 residues. The germline V and J ends were trimmed by 1 base and 3 bases, with 15 bases remaining between them. Germline CDR1 SGHRS, CDR2 YFSETQ.